The 27 T cell receptor beta chains below were found in one sample sequenced in a study of blood T cell repertoires in COVID-19. Using immunoSEQ multiplex PCR, the repertoire was profiled, and TCRdb retains in-frame clones only, with some absent. The repertoire consists of more than 250,000 clones, with 75% to 90% occurring once and the leading ten covering roughly 2%. The specimen sequenced was PBMCs or T cells enriched from blood (not recorded which). Every receptor here comes from a man aged 25-45 years who had recovered from COVID-19.

V gene TRBV6-2 or TRBV6-3 combines with J gene TRBJ1-2; 7 bases match TRBD1. The germline V gene encodes CDR1 MNHEY and CDR2 SVGEGT. The CDR3 runs to 15 residues. V lost 2 bases, J lost 4 bases, and 7 bases stayed unmatched. CDR3 coding DNA: TGTGCCAGCAGTTACCGAGGACAGGCCGCCTATGGCTACACCTTC. Its protein product is CASSYRGQAAYGYTF.

The chain employs TRBV11-1 and TRBJ2-3, with TRBD1 identical over 10 bases. V trimming: 5 bases; J trimming: 5 bases; junction bases outside the gene matches: 7. The germline gives CDR1 SGHAT, CDR2 FQDESV (reference sequence). The CDR3 sequence is 15 residues long. CDR3 loop: CASSVGTGDKDTQYF. Here the CDR3 DNA reads TGTGCCAGCAGCGTCGGGACAGGGGATAAAGATACGCAGTATTTT.

The gene calls are TRBV21-1 and TRBJ2-6; the table's TRBD1 call for D was not verified on the DNA. TRBV21-1 has pseudogene status. This CDR3 comprises 15 residues. The CDR3 DNA reads as TGTGCCAGCAGACAGGTGAACTCTGGGGCCAACGTCCTGACTTTC. It encodes CASRQVNSGANVLTF.

V and J are TRBV11-2 and TRBJ1-6, with TRBD1 as a possible D gene (6 bases). Trimming removed 3 bases at V and 3 bases at J, with 6 bases between. There are 14 residues in the CDR3. Germline-derived CDR1 and CDR2 are SGHAT and FQNNGV. DNA for the CDR3: TGTGCCAGCAGCTTGGGACACTATAATTCACCCCTCCACTTT. The encoded protein is CASSLGHYNSPLHF.

The V gene is TRBV3-1 (or the pseudogene TRBV3-2), the J gene TRBJ2-1; 12 bases line up with TRBD2. Germline CDR1 and CDR2: LGHDT and YNNKEL (reference sequence). The ends lost 3 bases at V and 4 bases at J; junction bases unmatched: 4. This CDR3 region has 16 residues. CDR3: CASSHGLAGTYNEQFF. The DNA for the CDR3 is TGTGCCAGCAGCCATGGACTAGCGGGGACTTACAATGAGCAGTTCTTC.

The chain employs TRBV11-1 and TRBJ2-3; TRBD2 aligns across 9 bases. V lost 0 bases to trimming and J lost 2 bases; unmatched junction nucleotides: 6. CDR3 length: 17 residues. Germline V CDR1 and CDR2: SGHAT, FQDESV (reference sequence). CDR3 sequence (DNA): TGTGCCAGCAGCTTAGCGCGAGGACTAGCGATCACAGATACGCAGTATTTT. Its protein product is CASSLARGLAITDTQYF.

The chain couples TRBV7-6 to TRBJ2-7; D is perhaps TRBD1 (6 bases). CDR3 length: 16 amino acids. Between the trimmed V and J ends, which lost 5 bases and 1 base, there was a span of 18 bases. In germline, CDR1 is SGHVS, CDR2 FNYEAQ. The CDR3 is CASSLRQAEGSYEQYF. CDR3 nucleotides: TGTGCCAGCAGCCTCCGACAGGCAGAGGGGTCCTACGAGCAGTACTTC. The complete variable domain, with remaining parts taken from reference TRBV7-6 and TRBJ2-7, reads GAGVSQSPRYKVTKRGQDVALRCDPISGHVSLYWYRQALGQGPEFLTYFNYEAQQDKSGLPNDRFSAERPEGSISTLTIQRTEQRDSAMYRCASSLRQAEGSYEQYFGPGTRLTVT.

The V gene is TRBV4-1, the J gene TRBJ1-1; D is possibly TRBD1 (5 bases). The germline gives CDR1 MGHRA, CDR2 YSYEKL. This CDR3 is 18 amino acids long. The ends were cut back, 1 base at V and 1 base at J, with 19 bases in the middle. CDR3 DNA: TGCGCCAGCAGCCAAGTCGGAGGGGCCCCATTTTCGAACACTGAAGCTTTCTTT. Amino acid sequence: CASSQVGGAPFSNTEAFF.

This clone was counted a single time. The J gene is TRBJ1-2, the V gene TRBV30, with 7 bases aligning to TRBD1. The CDR3 has 13 amino acids. Trimming at V came to 3 bases and at J to 2 bases, leaving 3 bases not matched to a gene. CDR1 is GTSNPN, CDR2 SVGIG, per germline (reference sequence). The CDR3 sequence: CAWSQDRNYGYTF. The CDR3 nucleotides read TGTGCCTGGAGCCAGGACAGGAACTATGGCTACACCTTC.

This clone was found a few times. The rearrangement links TRBV2 to TRBJ2-7, with a tentative D call TRBD2 (6 bases). Germline V gene data show CDR1 as SNHLY and CDR2 as FYNNEI. This CDR3 contains 14 residues. The V gene lost 9 bases and the J gene lost 1 base, with 16 bases spanning the gap. This chain's CDR3 is CASSRGLQSYEQYF. CDR3 coding DNA: TGTGCCAGTTCTAGGGGACTCCAGTCCTACGAGCAGTACTTC.

The V and J genes are TRBV5-1 and TRBJ1-3; TRBD1 aligns across 9 bases. Per germline, CDR1 SGHRS and CDR2 YFSETQ. Trimming at V came to 2 bases and at J to 3 bases, leaving 9 bases not matched to a gene. The CDR3 totals 17 residues. The CDR3 DNA is TGCGCCAGCAGCTTAACCGGGACAGGGATCGGTGGAAACACCATATATTTT. As protein: CASSLTGTGIGGNTIYF.

V and J are TRBV10-2 and TRBJ1-2; D unresolved. Germline values: CDR1 WSHSY, CDR2 SAAADI. This CDR3 region has 14 residues. The V gene lost 11 bases and the J gene lost 4 bases, with 20 bases spanning the gap. CDR3 residues: CAANPGPAAYGYTF. As DNA, the CDR3 is TGCGCCGCTAATCCGGGTCCGGCCGCCTATGGCTACACCTTC.

In this sample, this clone turned up once. The chain is built from TRBV11-2 and TRBJ2-1; D remains unclear. The CDR3 is 14 residues long. Between the trimmed V and J ends, which lost 6 bases and 0 bases, there was a span of 9 bases. Germline V lookup: CDR1 SGHAT, CDR2 FQNNGV. The DNA for the CDR3 is TGTGCCAGCAGTACTTTTAGCTCCTACAATGAGCAGTTCTTC. It is translated as CASSTFSSYNEQFF.

This chain joins TRBV4-2 and TRBJ1-2; the D gene is possibly TRBD1 (5 bases). This CDR3 has 15 residues. Germline values: CDR1 LGHNA, CDR2 YNFKEQ. Trimming left V 2 bases short and J 2 bases short, with 12 bases between. In nucleotides, the CDR3 is TGTGCCAGCAGCCAAATCACGACAGACAACTATGGCTACACCTTC. Protein: CASSQITTDNYGYTF.

The chain uses TRBV9 and TRBJ2-3; 8 nucleotides line up with TRBD2. With V trimmed by 0 bases and J by 2 bases, 5 bases remained unmatched. This CDR3 region has 16 residues. Germline CDR1 is SGDLS and CDR2 is YYNGEE. CDR3 amino acids: CASSVVAGSYTDTQYF. The CDR3 nucleotides are TGTGCCAGCAGCGTAGTAGCGGGGTCCTACACAGATACGCAGTATTTT.

The V and J genes are TRBV9 and TRBJ1-6; D is ambiguous. Deletions cut 0 bases from V and 11 bases from J, with 12 bases between. CDR1 and CDR2 from the germline V gene are SGDLS and YYNGEE. This CDR3 is built from 14 residues. The CDR3 is CASSVATFEAPLHF. The CDR3 region has the DNA TGTGCCAGCAGCGTAGCTACGTTTGAAGCACCCCTCCACTTT.

V and J are TRBV2 and TRBJ2-7, with D perhaps matching TRBD1 (6 bases). V was pared by 5 bases and J by 2 bases, with 13 bases between. CDR3 size: 14 residues. The germline V gene encodes CDR1 SNHLY and CDR2 FYNNEI. CDR3 bases: TGTGCCAGCAGTACAGACAGGCAACCCTACGAGCAGTACTTC. This translates into CASSTDRQPYEQYF.

This clone was seen more than once but under ten times. This chain links TRBV19 with TRBJ2-7, with 11 bases aligning to TRBD2. The CDR3 consists of 15 residues. Germline assignment: CDR1 LNHDA and CDR2 SQIVND (reference sequence). Trimming at V came to 6 bases and at J to 4 bases, leaving 8 bases not matched to a gene. CDR3 in amino acids: CASRTSGVGAYEQYF. The CDR3 coding sequence is TGTGCCAGTAGGACTAGCGGGGTCGGAGCGTACGAGCAGTACTTC.

V gene TRBV18 combines with J gene TRBJ2-3; TRBD1 aligns across 12 bases. There are 20 residues in the CDR3. Germline lookup yields CDR1 KGHSH and CDR2 LQKENI. The J segment lost 7 bases and the V segment lost 4 bases, leaving 21 bases of the junction unmatched. The CDR3 sequence: CASSLFPGQGARKEAYTQYF. CDR3 bases: TGTGCCAGCTCACTCTTTCCGGGACAGGGGGCCCGAAAGGAAGCTTATACGCAGTATTTT.

This clone was counted a single time. The chain couples TRBV9 to TRBJ1-1, with a tentative D call TRBD1 (6 bases). The CDR3 extends over 15 amino acids. The germline V gene has CDR1 SGDLS and CDR2 YYNGEE. The germline V and J ends were trimmed by 0 bases and 1 base, with 10 bases remaining between them. CDR3 in amino acids: CASSVEGQPNTEAFF. The CDR3 DNA is TGTGCCAGCAGCGTAGAAGGACAGCCGAACACTGAAGCTTTCTTT. Full variable domain (rest looked up from reference TRBV9 and TRBJ1-1): DSGVTQTPKHLITATGQRVTLRCSPRSGDLSVYWYQQSLDQGLQFLIQYYNGEERAKGNILERFSAQQFPDLHSELNLSSLELGDSALYFCASSVEGQPNTEAFFGQGTRLTVV.

The chain couples TRBV2 to TRBJ1-4, with D possibly matching TRBD1 (6 bases). The germline V gene encodes CDR1 SNHLY and CDR2 FYNNEI. Trimming shortened V by 6 bases and J by 6 bases, and 14 bases separated the two germline ends. This CDR3 is 14 amino acids long. This CDR3 is CASSYQGLDEKLFF. The CDR3 DNA reads TGTGCCAGCAGCTATCAGGGGCTTGATGAAAAACTGTTTTTT.

The chain couples TRBV2 to TRBJ2-7; 9 nucleotides agree with TRBD2. V lost 3 bases to trimming and J lost 0 bases; unmatched junction nucleotides: 12. CDR3 length equals 18 residues. Looked up from germline, CDR1 is SNHLY and CDR2 is FYNNEI. The CDR3 sequence is CASSEGGGAYEDSYEQYF. CDR3 DNA: TGTGCCAGCAGTGAGGGCGGGGGGGCCTACGAAGACTCCTACGAGCAGTACTTC. Looking up the rest from reference TRBV2 and TRBJ2-7 gives the full variable domain: EPEVTQTPSHQVTQMGQEVILRCVPISNHLYFYWYRQILGQKVEFLVSFYNNEISEKSEIFDDQFSVERPDGSNFTLKIRSTKLEDSAMYFCASSEGGGAYEDSYEQYFGPGTRLTVT.

The chain is built from TRBV10-1 and TRBJ2-3, with D possibly matching TRBD2 (5 bases). Trimming stripped 4 bases from V and 1 base from J, with 12 bases between. The germline V gene has CDR1 WNHNN and CDR2 SYGVQD (reference sequence). There are 15 residues in the CDR3. The CDR3: CASSAASSRTDTQYF. The CDR3 DNA reads TGCGCCAGCAGTGCGGCTAGCTCTCGCACAGATACGCAGTATTTT.

The V gene is TRBV12-3 or TRBV12-4, the J gene TRBJ1-5; D not certain. This CDR3 has 13 amino acids. Trimming shortened V by 2 bases and J by 7 bases, and 9 bases separated the two germline ends. The CDR3 DNA reads as TGTGCCAGCAGTTTATTCGGGAGCCAGCCCCAGCATTTT. Its protein is CASSLFGSQPQHF.

This clone was counted at least ten times. The chain couples TRBV5-4 to TRBJ1-2; possible D gene TRBD1, 6 bases. CDR3 length equals 14 residues. Germline V CDR1 and CDR2: SGHNT, YYREEE (reference sequence). V lost 3 bases to trimming and J lost 0 bases, with 9 bases between them. CDR3 nucleotide sequence: TGTGCCAGCAGCTCGACAGGACCTAACTATGGCTACACCTTC. Amino acids: CASSSTGPNYGYTF.

The chain uses TRBV7-9 and TRBJ1-4; D is possibly TRBD1 (5 bases). This CDR3 contains 14 residues. V lost 5 bases and J 5 bases, leaving 12 bases between the germline ends. CDR1 is SEHNR and CDR2 is FQNEAQ in the germline V gene (reference sequence). The CDR3, as DNA: TGTGCCAGCAGCCAGGCGGGACTCAATGAAAAACTGTTTTTT. Translated, it gives CASSQAGLNEKLFF.

The V and J genes are TRBV7-9 and TRBJ1-2; D is possibly TRBD1 (5 bases). The ends were cut back, 5 bases at V and 6 bases at J, with 10 bases in the middle. The CDR3 has 12 amino acids. Per germline, CDR1 SEHNR and CDR2 FQNEAQ (reference sequence). The CDR3 bases are TGTGCCAGCAGCCGGGACTTTAATGGCTACACCTTC. It codes for CASSRDFNGYTF.